This T cell receptor (beta chain) was captured in a study of blood T cell repertoires in COVID-19. Study-level background: Collection of acute and convalescent COVID-19 samples took place in the United States, Italy and Spain. T cells, B-cell-depleted T cells, or PBMCs provided the cDNA or gDNA that served as material.

Germline assignment: CDR1 MNHEY and CDR2 SVGAGI. The length of the CDR3 is 13 residues. V lost 2 bases and J lost 6, with 10 bases in between. TCRdb's copy holds only in-frame clones and misses some; the assay was immunoSEQ multiplex PCR. The top ten clones hold 1.4% of a sample with about 58,000 clones, just under 90% of them seen once. This TCR derives from a man aged 55 to 70 with acute or convalescent COVID-19. This sequence joins TRBV6-5 and TRBJ1-1; D is undetermined. Sequenced material: peripheral blood. The CDR3: CASSYPGSPEAFF. Written as DNA, the CDR3 is TGTGCCAGCAGTTACCCGGGGAGCCCTGAAGCTTTCTTT.